This T cell receptor beta chain was captured by sequencing in a study of tumor and adjacent non-tumor tissue in lung cancer. General observations from the study: Significantly higher TCR diversity was found in tumor than normal lung. In normal lung, the top 100 clones were significantly more dominant than in tumor.

TCRbeta libraries were built with three rounds of nested PCR, modified from ARM-PCR. Via MiXCR, TCRdb re-called the multiplex PCR reads, giving one row per CDR3 protein. Here the sample spans roughly 120,000 distinct CDR3 sequences, approximately 84% being singletons. RNA was extracted from bulk tissue without any cell sorting. Chemotherapy-naive patients with new lung cancer underwent thoracic surgery in China, August–late 2014. The CDR3 consists of 14 residues. Germline CDR1 and CDR2: MNHNY and SVGAGI (reference sequence). Concerning this clonotype itself: Antigen: not known. Compared with germline, one end of the junction differs, possibly owing to a read error.

The chain combines TRBV6-6 with TRBJ1-1; D gene unclear. The origin of this receptor is an older man with non-small cell lung cancer. The sequenced material came from lung tumor tissue. The chain's CDR3 is CAISYQVGNTEAFF. As DNA, the CDR3 is TGTGCCATCAGTTATCAAGTGGGGAACACTGAAGCTTTTTTT.